This T cell receptor beta chain was profiled in a study of blood T cells in healthy people across ages. In this sample, this clonotype turned up a few times. Germline V gene lookup returns CDR1 LGHNA and CDR2 YSLEER. V shed 0 bases and J shed 0 bases, with 13 bases lying between them. CDR3 length: 17 amino acids. A second PCR of about 6 to 11 cycles used a sample-barcoded 5' primer and a J-beta primer mix. One entry per CDR3 protein results from TCRdb running MiXCR on the 5' RACE reads. The sample lists more than 900,000 distinct CDR3 sequences; about 23% were seen once. These same data were also listed under a study on T cells of mothers and their children.

Material for sequencing was blood. The sequence was obtained from a girl aged 2 to 9 in good health. The chain has TRBV4-3 and TRBJ2-3; D ambiguous. CDR3 coding DNA: TGCGCCAGCAGCCAAGAAATCCCTGGCGGAAGCACAGATACGCAGTATTTT. Its protein is CASSQEIPGGSTDTQYF.